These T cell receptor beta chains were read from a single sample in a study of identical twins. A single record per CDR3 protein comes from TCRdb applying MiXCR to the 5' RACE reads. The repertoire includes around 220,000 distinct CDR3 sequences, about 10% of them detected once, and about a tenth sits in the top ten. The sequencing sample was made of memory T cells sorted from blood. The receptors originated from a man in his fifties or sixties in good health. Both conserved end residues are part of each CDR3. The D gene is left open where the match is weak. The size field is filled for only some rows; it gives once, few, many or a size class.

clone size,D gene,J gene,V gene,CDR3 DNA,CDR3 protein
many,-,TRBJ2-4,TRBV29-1,TGCAGCTACACGGGCGCGGCGAAAAACATTCAGTACTTC,CSYTGAAKNIQYF
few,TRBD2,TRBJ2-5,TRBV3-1,TGTGCCAGCCGCCAACTAGCGGGAGGGAGTGAGACCCAGTACTTC,CASRQLAGGSETQYF
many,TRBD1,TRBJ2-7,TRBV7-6,TGTGCCAGCAGCTCCGGGACAGGGGCCTACGAGCAGTACTTC,CASSSGTGAYEQYF
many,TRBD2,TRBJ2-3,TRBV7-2,TGTGCCAGCAGCTTATACCTAGCGGGAGGGCCGGGAGATACGCAGTATTTT,CASSLYLAGGPGDTQYF
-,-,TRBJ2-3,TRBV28,TGTGCCAGCAGTTTACCGAGTTTCACAGATACGCAGTATTTT,CASSLPSFTDTQYF
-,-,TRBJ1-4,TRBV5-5,TGTGCCAGCAGAGCTAATCCTCGGGCGGCTAATGAAAAACTGTTTTTT,CASRANPRAANEKLFF
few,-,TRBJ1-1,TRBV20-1,TGCAGTGCTAGGGGTGAAGAGGGAGCTTTCTTT,CSARGEEGAFF
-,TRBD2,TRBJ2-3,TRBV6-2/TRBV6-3,TGTGCCAGCAGTTACAGGGCGGGGGGTGCAGATACGCAGTATTTT,CASSYRAGGADTQYF
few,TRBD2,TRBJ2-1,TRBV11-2,TGTGCCAGCAGCCCCCGGGGTAGCGGGAGGTCCGATGAGCAGTTCTTC,CASSPRGSGRSDEQFF
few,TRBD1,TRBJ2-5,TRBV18,TGTGCCAGCTCCCTTATGCCGGGACAGGGGAGACAAGAGACCCAGTACTTC,CASSLMPGQGRQETQYF
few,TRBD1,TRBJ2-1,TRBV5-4,TGTGCCAGCAGATCCGGGACAGGAGCATACAATGAGCAGTTCTTC,CASRSGTGAYNEQFF
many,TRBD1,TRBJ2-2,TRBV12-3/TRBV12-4,TGTGCCAGCAGATCGGGGACAGGGGTTGCCGGGGAGCTGTTTTTT,CASRSGTGVAGELFF
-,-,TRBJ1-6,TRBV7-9,TGTGCCAGCTCGCAGAATAATTCACCCCTCCACTTT,CASSQNNSPLHF
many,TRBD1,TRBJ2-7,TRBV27,TGTGCCAGCAGCCTTGGGACAGGGGATCTTTACGAGCAGTACTTC,CASSLGTGDLYEQYF
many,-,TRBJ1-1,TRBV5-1,TGCGCCAGCAGCTTGGGGACAGCTATGAACACTGAAGCTTTCTTT,CASSLGTAMNTEAFF
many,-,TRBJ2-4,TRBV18,TGTGCCAGCTCACCGGGCGGGGTCAAAAACATTCAGTACTTC,CASSPGGVKNIQYF
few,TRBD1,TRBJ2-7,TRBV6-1,TGTGCCAGCATGATGGACAGGGGGCTAGCCGAGCAGTACTTC,CASMMDRGLAEQYF
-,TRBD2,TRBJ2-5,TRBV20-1,TGCAGTGCTCCCCGACTAGCGGGAGGGGGGCAAGAGACCCAGTACTTC,CSAPRLAGGGQETQYF
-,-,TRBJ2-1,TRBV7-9,TGTGCCAGCAGCTTAGCTAGCGGCAGTACAATGAAGCAGTTCTTC,CASSLASGSTMKQFF
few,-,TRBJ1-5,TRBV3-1,TGTGCCAGCAGCCAAGCGAATCAGCCCCAGCATTTT,CASSQANQPQHF
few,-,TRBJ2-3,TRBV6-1,TGTGCCAGCCGAGCGCGGATATTCCCCGATACGCAGTATTTT,CASRARIFPDTQYF
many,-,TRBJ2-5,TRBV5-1,TGCGCCAGCAGCTTGGTTGTATCGGGGTCGGAATGGCACCAAGAGACCCAGTACTTC,CASSLVVSGSEWHQETQYF
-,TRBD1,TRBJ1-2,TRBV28,TGTGCCAGCAGTTTATCCTTGGGAGGGACAGGGCATGGCTACACCTTC,CASSLSLGGTGHGYTF
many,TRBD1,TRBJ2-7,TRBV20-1,TGCAGTGCTAGTGGGACAGGGATAACCTACGAGCAGTACTTC,CSASGTGITYEQYF
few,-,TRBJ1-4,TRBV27,TGTGCCAGCAGTCCAATGGGGCGTAATGAAAAACTGTTTTTT,CASSPMGRNEKLFF
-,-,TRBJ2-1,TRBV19,TGTGCCAGTAGTATAAGGTCAGGGGAAGGGAATGAGCAGTTCTTC,CASSIRSGEGNEQFF
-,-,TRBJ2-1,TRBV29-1,TGCAGCGTCGACCGCGCCGGCAACAATGAGCAGTTCTTC,CSVDRAGNNEQFF
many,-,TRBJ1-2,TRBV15,TGTGCCACCAGCAGAGATCGACGGGTCGAACGGTCTGGCTACACCTTC,CATSRDRRVERSGYTF
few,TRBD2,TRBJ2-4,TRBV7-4,TGTGCCAGCAGCTTACCTCGCCCCTCGACTAGCGGGTTTGGGGGGAGAAATCGTGGAAACATTCAGTACTTC,CASSLPRPSTSGFGGRNRGNIQYF
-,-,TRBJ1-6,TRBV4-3,TGCGCCAGCAGCCAAGAGTCACAGGATAATTCACCCCTCCACTTT,CASSQESQDNSPLHF
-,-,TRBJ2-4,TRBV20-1,TGCAGTGCCATTGGACGGAGCGCCTCCAAAAACATTCAGTACTTC,CSAIGRSASKNIQYF
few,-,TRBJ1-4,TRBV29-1,TGCAGCGTTGCTCAGACAGAATCGCTGACTAATGAAAAACTGTTTTTT,CSVAQTESLTNEKLFF
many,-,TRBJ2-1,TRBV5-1,TGCGCCAGCAGCTTGATGACCCTCGGGGATGAGCAGTTCTTC,CASSLMTLGDEQFF
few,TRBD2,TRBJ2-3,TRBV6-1,TGTGCCAGCTCTGGACTAGCGGGGCCGGGGGATACGCAGTATTTT,CASSGLAGPGDTQYF
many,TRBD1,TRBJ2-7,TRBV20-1,TGCAGTGCGCCGCGGACAGGGTGGTACGAGCAGTACTTC,CSAPRTGWYEQYF
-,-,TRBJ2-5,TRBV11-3,TGTGCCAGCAGCTCCGGGGTTGGGAACCAAGAGACCCAGTACTTC,CASSSGVGNQETQYF
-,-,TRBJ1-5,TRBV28,TGTGCCAGCAGTTCCCCCAGGGGCCGACAGCCCCAGCATTTT,CASSSPRGRQPQHF
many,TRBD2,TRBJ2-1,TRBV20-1,TGCAGCTCTCGGGGGGAGGGCCCGGGCAATGAGCAGTTCTTC,CSSRGEGPGNEQFF
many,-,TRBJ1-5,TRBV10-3,TGTGCCATCAGTGTAGAACCGGAGGATCAGCCCCAGCATTTT,CAISVEPEDQPQHF
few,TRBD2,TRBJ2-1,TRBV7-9,TGTGCCAGCACTCTTACAGCGGCTAGCGGATACAATGAGCAGTTCTTC,CASTLTAASGYNEQFF
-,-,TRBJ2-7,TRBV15,TGTGCCACCAGCAGAGTAGGAGGGGGGATTCGCGAGCAGTACTTC,CATSRVGGGIREQYF
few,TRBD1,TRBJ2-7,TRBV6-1,TGTGCCAGCAGCCAGGGGGCCCACGAGCAGTACTTC,CASSQGAHEQYF
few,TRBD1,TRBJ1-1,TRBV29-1,TGCAGCGTTCTCCGGGGACAGCCTAACACTGAAGCTTTCTTT,CSVLRGQPNTEAFF
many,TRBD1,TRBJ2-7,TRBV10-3,TGTGCCATCACCCCACCGACAGGGCCGATCTCCTACGAGCAGTACTTC,CAITPPTGPISYEQYF
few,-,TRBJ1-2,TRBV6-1,TGTGCCAGCAGCAAGACAGAAGCCTATGGCTACACCTTC,CASSKTEAYGYTF
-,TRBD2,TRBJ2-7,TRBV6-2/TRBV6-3,TGTGCCAGCACAACCGGGACTAGCTGGGACGAGCAGTACTTC,CASTTGTSWDEQYF
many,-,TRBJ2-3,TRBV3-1,TGTGCCAGCAGCCCCATGTCGTCTCGCCCCAGGGACCGTAGGCATACGCAGTATTTT,CASSPMSSRPRDRRHTQYF
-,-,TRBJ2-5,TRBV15,TGTGCCACCAGCAGAGATTTCCGGGAGACCCAGTACTTC,CATSRDFRETQYF
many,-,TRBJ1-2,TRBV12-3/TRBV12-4,TGTGCCAGCACGGACAGTTCCTATGGCTACACCTTC,CASTDSSYGYTF
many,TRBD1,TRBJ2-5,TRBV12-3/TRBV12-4,TGTGCCAGCAGTATAAGACAGGGGTTAGGTTCGGCCCCCTCGACACGGAGACAAGAGACCCAGTACTTC,CASSIRQGLGSAPSTRRQETQYF
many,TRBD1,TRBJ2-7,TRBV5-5,TGTGCCAGCAGCTCGGGACAGGGGGCCTCCTACGAGCAGTACTTC,CASSSGQGASYEQYF
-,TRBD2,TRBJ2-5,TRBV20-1,TGCAGTGCTAGCTCTAGCGGATTACAAGAGACCCAGTACTTC,CSASSSGLQETQYF
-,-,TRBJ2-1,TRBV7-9,TGTGCCAGCAGCTTACGCGGCGGAAACAATGAGCAGTTCTTC,CASSLRGGNNEQFF
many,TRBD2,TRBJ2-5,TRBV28,TGTGCCAGCAGTTTACGTGGCGGGGGACGAGAGACCCAGTACTTC,CASSLRGGGRETQYF
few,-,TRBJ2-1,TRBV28,TGTGCCAGCAGTCCACGGGCGGGCCAGTACAATGAGCAGTTCTTC,CASSPRAGQYNEQFF
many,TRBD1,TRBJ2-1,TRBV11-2,TGTGCCAGCAGGCTCCCGGGACAGGGAATTTATGAGCAGTTCTTC,CASRLPGQGIYEQFF
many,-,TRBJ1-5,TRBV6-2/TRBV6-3,TGTGCCAGCAGTTACCCATCTACTAATCAGCCCCAGCATTTT,CASSYPSTNQPQHF
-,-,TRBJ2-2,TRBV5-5,TGTGCCAGCAGCAGCCTCCCCTCTCGAGGGGACACCGGGGAGCTGTTTTTT,CASSSLPSRGDTGELFF
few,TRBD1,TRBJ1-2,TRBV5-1,TGCGCCAGCACCCCCGGGACAGCCAACTATGGCTACACCTTC,CASTPGTANYGYTF